The 8 T cell receptor beta chains reported below all come from one sample, sequenced in a study of blood T cell repertoires in COVID-19. Sequencing used immunoSEQ multiplex PCR; TCRdb keeps in-frame clones, though not all of them. The table lists about 480,000 clones, about 85% of them singletons. Sequencing was performed on PBMCs or T cells enriched from blood (not recorded which). The source of these receptors is a woman aged 18-29 years with acute COVID-19.

This chain connects TRBV6-2 or TRBV6-3 to TRBJ2-1, with 7 nucleotides matching TRBD2. Germline assignment: CDR1 MNHEY and CDR2 SVGEGT. V dropped 1 base and J dropped 7; count of bases not matched to a gene: 4. The CDR3 consists of 14 residues. In DNA, the CDR3 is TGTGCCAGCAGTTACTTGCAGGGAGGGAATGAGCAGTTCTTC. Amino acid sequence: CASSYLQGGNEQFF.

The rearrangement joins TRBV28 to TRBJ1-1; TRBD1 might be the D (5 bases). The CDR3 has 12 amino acids. The germline V gene encodes CDR1 MDHEN and CDR2 SYDVKM. V was shortened by 6 bases and J by 4 bases, with 9 bases between the two germline ends. The CDR3 region has the DNA TGTGCCAGCAGACCTCAGGGCACTGAAGCTTTCTTT. As protein: CASRPQGTEAFF.

V usage is TRBV7-3 and J usage is TRBJ2-2; TRBD1 aligns across 11 bases. Per the germline V gene, CDR1 is SGHTA and CDR2 is FQGTGA. After removal of 5 bases from V and 2 bases from J, the junction contained 10 bases not matched to a gene. This CDR3 is built from 18 residues. CDR3 residues: CASSGRTGGAGNTGELFF. The CDR3 DNA sequence: TGTGCCAGCAGCGGGCGGACAGGGGGCGCGGGAAACACCGGGGAGCTGTTTTTT.

This chain connects TRBV19 to TRBJ1-4, with 7 bases matching TRBD1. Germline V gene sequence: CDR1 LNHDA, CDR2 SQIVND (reference sequence). The CDR3 is 14 residues long. The junction had 12 bases not matched to a gene; V was cut back by 6 bases and J by 11 bases. CDR3 sequence reads: CASRLRGQSEKLFF. In nucleotides, the CDR3 is TGTGCCAGTAGATTAAGGGGGCAGTCAGAGAAACTGTTTTTT.

The chain has TRBV2 and TRBJ2-6, with 11 bases that match TRBD1. With V trimmed by 7 bases and J by 4 bases, 6 bases remained unmatched. From germline, CDR1 is SNHLY and CDR2 FYNNEI. The CDR3 is made up of 16 amino acids. Written as DNA, the CDR3 is TGTGCCAGCACCGGACAGGGGGCGCGAGGGGCCAACGTCCTGACTTTC. Translated, it gives CASTGQGARGANVLTF.

The J gene is TRBJ1-2, the V gene TRBV9, with a tentative D call TRBD1 (5 bases). Trimming shortened V by 0 bases and J by 8 bases, and 8 bases separated the two germline ends. The CDR3 totals 12 residues. Germline lookup yields CDR1 SGDLS and CDR2 YYNGEE. The CDR3 loop reads CASSVVGRGYTF. DNA for the CDR3: TGTGCCAGCAGCGTAGTGGGGCGCGGCTACACCTTC.

The chain is built from TRBV24-1 and TRBJ1-2; tentative D call: TRBD1 (6 bases). The CDR3 has 11 amino acids. V lost 12 bases, J lost 8 bases, and 15 bases lay in between. Germline-derived CDR1 and CDR2 are KGHDR and SFDVKD. CDR3 DNA: TGTGCCGGGCCGGACAGTGGGGGCTACACCTTC. Protein: CAGPDSGGYTF.

The chain uses TRBV3-1 (or the pseudogene TRBV3-2) and TRBJ2-4; D might be TRBD1 (6 bases). There are 15 residues in the CDR3. Trimming stripped 0 bases from V and 8 bases from J, with 14 bases between. Germline CDR1 and CDR2: LGHDT and YNNKEL (reference sequence). CDR3 sequence: CASSQDLAGADIQYF. As DNA, the CDR3 is TGTGCCAGCAGCCAAGATTTAGCAGGGGCGGACATTCAGTACTTC.